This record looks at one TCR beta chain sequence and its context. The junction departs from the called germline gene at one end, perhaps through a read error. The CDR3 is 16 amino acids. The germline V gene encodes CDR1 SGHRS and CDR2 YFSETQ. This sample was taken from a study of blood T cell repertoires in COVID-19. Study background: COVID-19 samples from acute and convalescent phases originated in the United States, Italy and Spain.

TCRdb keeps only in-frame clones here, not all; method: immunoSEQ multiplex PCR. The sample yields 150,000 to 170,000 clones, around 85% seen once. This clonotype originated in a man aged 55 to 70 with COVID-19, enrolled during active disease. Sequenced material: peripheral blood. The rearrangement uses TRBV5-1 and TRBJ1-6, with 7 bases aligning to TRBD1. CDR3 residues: CASSLTATGMNSPPHF. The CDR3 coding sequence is TGCGCCAGCAGCTTAACAGCGACAGGGATGAATTCACCCCCCCACTTT.